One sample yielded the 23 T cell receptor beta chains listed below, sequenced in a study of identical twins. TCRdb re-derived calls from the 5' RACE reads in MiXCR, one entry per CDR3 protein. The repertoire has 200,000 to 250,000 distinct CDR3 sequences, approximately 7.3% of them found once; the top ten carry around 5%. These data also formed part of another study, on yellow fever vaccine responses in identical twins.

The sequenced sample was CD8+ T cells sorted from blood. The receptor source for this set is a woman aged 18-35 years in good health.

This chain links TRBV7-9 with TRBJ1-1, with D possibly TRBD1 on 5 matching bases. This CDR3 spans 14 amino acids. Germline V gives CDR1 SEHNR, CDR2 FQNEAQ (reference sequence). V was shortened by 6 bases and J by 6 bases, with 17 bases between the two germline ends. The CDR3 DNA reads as TGTGCCAGCAGTAAAGACGGGGGTCCGGCTGAAGCTTTCTTT. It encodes CASSKDGGPAEAFF.

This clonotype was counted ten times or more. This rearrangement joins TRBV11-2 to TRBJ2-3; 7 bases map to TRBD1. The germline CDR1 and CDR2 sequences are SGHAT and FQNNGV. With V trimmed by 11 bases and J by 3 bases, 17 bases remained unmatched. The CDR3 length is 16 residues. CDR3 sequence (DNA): TGTGCCCGGCCTTACACCGGGACAGCCGGGACAGATACGCAGTATTTT. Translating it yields CARPYTGTAGTDTQYF. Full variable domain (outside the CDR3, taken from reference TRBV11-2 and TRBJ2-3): EAGVAQSPRYKIIEKRQSVAFWCNPISGHATLYWYQQILGQGPKLLIQFQNNGVVDDSQLPKDRFSAERLKGVDSTLKIQPAKLEDSAVYLCARPYTGTAGTDTQYFGPGTRLTVL.

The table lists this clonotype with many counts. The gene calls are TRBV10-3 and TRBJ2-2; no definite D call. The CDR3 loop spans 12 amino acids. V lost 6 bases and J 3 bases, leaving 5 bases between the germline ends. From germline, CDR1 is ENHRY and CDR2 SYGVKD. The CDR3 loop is CAISRDTGELFF. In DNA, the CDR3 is TGTGCCATCAGCCGGGACACCGGGGAGCTGTTTTTT.

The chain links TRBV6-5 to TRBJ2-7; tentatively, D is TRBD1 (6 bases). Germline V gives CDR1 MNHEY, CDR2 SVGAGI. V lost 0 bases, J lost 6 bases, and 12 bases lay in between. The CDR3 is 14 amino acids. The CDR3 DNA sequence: TGTGCCAGCAGTTACTCTGGGGACACCGGCGAGCAGTACTTC. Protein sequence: CASSYSGDTGEQYF.

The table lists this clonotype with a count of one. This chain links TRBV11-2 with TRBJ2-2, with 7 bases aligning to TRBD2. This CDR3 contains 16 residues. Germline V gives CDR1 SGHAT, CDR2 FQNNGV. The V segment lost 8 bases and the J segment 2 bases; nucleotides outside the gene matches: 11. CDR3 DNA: TGTGCCAGCCCCCTAGCCCGGGAGGTCAACACCGGGGAGCTGTTTTTT. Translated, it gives CASPLAREVNTGELFF.

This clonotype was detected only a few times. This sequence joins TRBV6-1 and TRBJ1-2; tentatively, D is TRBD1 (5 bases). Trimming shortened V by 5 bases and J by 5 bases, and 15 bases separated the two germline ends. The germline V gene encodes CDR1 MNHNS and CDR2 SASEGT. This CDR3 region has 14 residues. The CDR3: CASSTGGSGYGYTF. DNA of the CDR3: TGTGCCAGCAGTACGGGGGGATCCGGGTATGGCTACACCTTC.

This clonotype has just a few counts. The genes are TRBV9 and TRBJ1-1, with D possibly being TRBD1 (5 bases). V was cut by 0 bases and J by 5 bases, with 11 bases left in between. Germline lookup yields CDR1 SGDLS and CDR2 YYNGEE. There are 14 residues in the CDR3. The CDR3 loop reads CASSVDRMRTEAFF. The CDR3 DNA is TGTGCCAGCAGCGTAGACAGGATGAGGACTGAAGCTTTCTTT. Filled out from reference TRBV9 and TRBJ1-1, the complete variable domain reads DSGVTQTPKHLITATGQRVTLRCSPRSGDLSVYWYQQSLDQGLQFLIQYYNGEERAKGNILERFSAQQFPDLHSELNLSSLELGDSALYFCASSVDRMRTEAFFGQGTRLTVV.

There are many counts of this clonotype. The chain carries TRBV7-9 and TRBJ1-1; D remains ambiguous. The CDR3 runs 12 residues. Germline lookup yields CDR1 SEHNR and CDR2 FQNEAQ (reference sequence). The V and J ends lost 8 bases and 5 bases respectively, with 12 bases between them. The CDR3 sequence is CASLGWGTEAFF. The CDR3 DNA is TGTGCCAGCCTGGGGTGGGGAACTGAAGCTTTCTTT.

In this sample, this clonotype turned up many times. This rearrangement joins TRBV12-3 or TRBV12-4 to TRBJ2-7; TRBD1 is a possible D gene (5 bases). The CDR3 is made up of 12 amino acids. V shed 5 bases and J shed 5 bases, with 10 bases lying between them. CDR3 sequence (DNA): TGTGCCAGCAGTCCAGGGTTCCACGAGCAGTACTTC. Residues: CASSPGFHEQYF.

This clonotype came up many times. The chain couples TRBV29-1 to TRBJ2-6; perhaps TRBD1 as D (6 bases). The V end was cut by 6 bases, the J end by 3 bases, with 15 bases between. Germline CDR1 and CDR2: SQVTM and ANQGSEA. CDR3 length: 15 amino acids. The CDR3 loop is CSVVAGVGGANVLTF. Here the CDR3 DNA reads TGCAGCGTCGTGGCAGGGGTCGGTGGGGCCAACGTCCTGACTTTC.

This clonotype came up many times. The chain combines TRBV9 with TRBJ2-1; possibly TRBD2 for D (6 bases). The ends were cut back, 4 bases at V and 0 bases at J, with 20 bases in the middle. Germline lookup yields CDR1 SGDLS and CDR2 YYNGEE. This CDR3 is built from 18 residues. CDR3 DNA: TGTGCCAGCAGCCCCAGTGGGGCGGGACGTAGCTCCTACAATGAGCAGTTCTTC. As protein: CASSPSGAGRSSYNEQFF.

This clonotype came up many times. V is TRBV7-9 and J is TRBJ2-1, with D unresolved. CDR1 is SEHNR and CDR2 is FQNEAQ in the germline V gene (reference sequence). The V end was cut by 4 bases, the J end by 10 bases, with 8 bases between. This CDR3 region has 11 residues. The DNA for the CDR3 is TGTGCCAGCAGCTCTGTTTGGGAGCAGTTCTTC. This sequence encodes CASSSVWEQFF.

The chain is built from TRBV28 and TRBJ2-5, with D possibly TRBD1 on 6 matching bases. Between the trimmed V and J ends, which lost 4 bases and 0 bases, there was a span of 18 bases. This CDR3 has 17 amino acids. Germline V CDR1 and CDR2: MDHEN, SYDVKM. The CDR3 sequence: CASSWGVGADNQETQYF. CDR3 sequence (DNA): TGTGCCAGCAGTTGGGGTGTGGGGGCAGACAACCAAGAGACCCAGTACTTC.

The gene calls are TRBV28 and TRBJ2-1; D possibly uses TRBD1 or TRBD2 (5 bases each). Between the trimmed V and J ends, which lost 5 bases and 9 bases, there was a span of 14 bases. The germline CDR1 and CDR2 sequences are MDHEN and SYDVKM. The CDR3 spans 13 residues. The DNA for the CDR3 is TGTGCCAGCAGTCCGACTATCGGGGCTGAGCAGTTCTTC. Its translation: CASSPTIGAEQFF.

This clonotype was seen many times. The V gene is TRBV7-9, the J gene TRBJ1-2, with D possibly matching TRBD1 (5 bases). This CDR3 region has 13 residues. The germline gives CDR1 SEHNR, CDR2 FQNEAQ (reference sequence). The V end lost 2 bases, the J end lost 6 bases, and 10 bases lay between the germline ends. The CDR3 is CASSLSGPDGYTF. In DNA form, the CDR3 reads TGTGCCAGCAGCTTATCGGGGCCGGATGGCTACACCTTC.

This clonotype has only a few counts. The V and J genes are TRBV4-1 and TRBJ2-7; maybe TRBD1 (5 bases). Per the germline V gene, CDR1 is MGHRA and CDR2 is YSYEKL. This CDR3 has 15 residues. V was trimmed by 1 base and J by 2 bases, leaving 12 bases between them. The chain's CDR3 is CASSQGPDTTYEQYF. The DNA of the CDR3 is TGCGCCAGCAGCCAAGGACCGGACACTACCTACGAGCAGTACTTC.

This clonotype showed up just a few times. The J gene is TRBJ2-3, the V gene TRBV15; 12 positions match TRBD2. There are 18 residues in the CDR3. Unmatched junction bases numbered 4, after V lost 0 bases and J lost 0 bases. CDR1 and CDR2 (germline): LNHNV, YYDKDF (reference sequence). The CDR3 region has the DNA TGTGCCACCAGCAGAGATCCCGGACTAGCGGGGAGCACAGATACGCAGTATTTT. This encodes CATSRDPGLAGSTDTQYF.

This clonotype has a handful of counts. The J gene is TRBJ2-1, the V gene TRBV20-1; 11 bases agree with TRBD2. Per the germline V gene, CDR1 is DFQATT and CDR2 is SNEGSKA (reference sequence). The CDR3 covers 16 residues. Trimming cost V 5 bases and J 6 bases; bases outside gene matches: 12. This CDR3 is CSAHTSGGAPGNEQFF. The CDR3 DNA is TGCAGTGCTCATACTAGCGGGGGAGCGCCTGGCAATGAGCAGTTCTTC.

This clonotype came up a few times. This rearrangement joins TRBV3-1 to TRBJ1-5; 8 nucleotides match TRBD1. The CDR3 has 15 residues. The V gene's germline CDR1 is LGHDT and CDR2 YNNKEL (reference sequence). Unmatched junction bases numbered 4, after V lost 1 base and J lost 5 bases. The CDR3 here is CASSQGDRLDQPQHF. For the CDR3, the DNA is TGTGCCAGCAGCCAAGGGGACAGGTTGGATCAGCCCCAGCATTTT.

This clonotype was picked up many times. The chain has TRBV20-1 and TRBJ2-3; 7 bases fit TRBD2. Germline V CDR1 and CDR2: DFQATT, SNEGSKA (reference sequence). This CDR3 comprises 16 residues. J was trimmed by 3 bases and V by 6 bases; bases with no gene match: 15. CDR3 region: CSADHTSEGTTDTQYF. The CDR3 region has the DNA TGCAGTGCGGATCACACTAGCGAGGGGACTACAGATACGCAGTATTTT.

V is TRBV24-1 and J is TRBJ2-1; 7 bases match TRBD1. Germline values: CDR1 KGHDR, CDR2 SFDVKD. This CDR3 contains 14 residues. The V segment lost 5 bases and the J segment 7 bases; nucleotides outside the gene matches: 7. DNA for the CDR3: TGTGCCACCAGTGCAGGGACAGACCAAAATGAGCAGTTCTTC. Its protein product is CATSAGTDQNEQFF.

The CDR3 spells CASSHGEDTEAFF. The CDR3 DNA sequence: TGCGCCAGCAGTCACGGGGAAGACACTGAAGCTTTCTTT. This chain uses TRBV4-1 with TRBJ1-1; D is unresolved. The CDR3 has 13 amino acids. V was clipped by 6 bases and J by 3 bases, with 11 bases between them. Germline V lookup: CDR1 MGHRA, CDR2 YSYEKL.

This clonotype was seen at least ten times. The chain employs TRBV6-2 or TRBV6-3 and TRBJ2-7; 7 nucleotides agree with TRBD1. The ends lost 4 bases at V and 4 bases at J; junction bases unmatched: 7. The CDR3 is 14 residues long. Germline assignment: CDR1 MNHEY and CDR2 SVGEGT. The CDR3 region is CASSSRDSFYEQYV. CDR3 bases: TGTGCCAGCAGTTCTCGGGACAGCTTTTACGAGCAGTACGTC.